The sequence of this T cell receptor beta chain was determined in a study of cytomegalovirus exposure and HLA in healthy donors. Study-wide results and limits: Among TCR beta chains, those listed as cytomegalovirus-associated numbered approximately 150.

There are 16 residues in the CDR3. With 6 bases clipped from V and 0 bases from J, the junction kept 10 bases outside the gene matches. Germline CDR1 and CDR2: MNHEY and SMNVEV (reference sequence). Profiling relied on immunoSEQ multiplex PCR, and the TCRdb table lists in-frame clones only, not all of them. The sample comprises nearly 110,000 clones, about nine tenths of which are singletons, and about 2% rests with the top ten. As to this clone: Its cognate antigen is unknown.

This TCR was recovered from a woman between 18 and 29 years old in good health and CMV-seropositive. The sequenced sample consisted of PBMCs. The V call is TRBV27, the J call TRBJ2-7; the match to TRBD2 covers 8 bases. Here the CDR3 reads CASRPITSGASYEQYF. The DNA of the CDR3 is TGTGCCAGCAGACCAATTACTAGCGGAGCCTCCTACGAGCAGTACTTC.